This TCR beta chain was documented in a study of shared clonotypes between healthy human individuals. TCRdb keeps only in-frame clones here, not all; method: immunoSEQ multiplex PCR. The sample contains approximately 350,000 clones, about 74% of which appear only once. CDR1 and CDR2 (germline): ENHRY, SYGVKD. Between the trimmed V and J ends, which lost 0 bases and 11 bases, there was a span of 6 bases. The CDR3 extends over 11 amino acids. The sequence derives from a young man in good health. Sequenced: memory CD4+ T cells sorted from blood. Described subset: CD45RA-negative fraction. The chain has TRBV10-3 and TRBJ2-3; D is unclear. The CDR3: CAISESRRQYF. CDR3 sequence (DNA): TGTGCCATCAGTGAGTCGAGGAGGCAGTATTTT.